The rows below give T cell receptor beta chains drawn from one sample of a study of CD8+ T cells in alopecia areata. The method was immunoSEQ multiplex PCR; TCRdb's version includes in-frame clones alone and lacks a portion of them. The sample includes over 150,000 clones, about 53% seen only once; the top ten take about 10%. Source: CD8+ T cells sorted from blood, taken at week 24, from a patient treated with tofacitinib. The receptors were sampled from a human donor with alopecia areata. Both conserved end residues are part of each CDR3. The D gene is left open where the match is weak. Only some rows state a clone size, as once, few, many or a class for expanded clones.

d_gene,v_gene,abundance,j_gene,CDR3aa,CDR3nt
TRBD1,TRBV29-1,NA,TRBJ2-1,CSVSGQVENEQFF,TGCAGCGTTAGCGGACAGGTTGAGAATGAGCAGTTCTTC
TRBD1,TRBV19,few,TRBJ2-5,CASSDRGERETQYF,TGTGCCAGTAGTGACAGGGGAGAAAGGGAGACCCAGTACTTC
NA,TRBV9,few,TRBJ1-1,CASSVYETGAEAFF,TGTGCCAGCAGCGTCTACGAGACGGGGGCTGAAGCTTTCTTT
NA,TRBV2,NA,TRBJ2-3,CASTRTDTFTDTQYF,TGTGCCAGCACACGGACAGACACCTTCACAGATACGCAGTATTTT
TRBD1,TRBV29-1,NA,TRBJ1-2,CSVSSGTAYGYTF,TGCAGCGTCTCGTCCGGGACAGCCTATGGCTACACCTTC
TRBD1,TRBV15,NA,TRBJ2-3,CATRTGDNTQYF,TGTGCCACCAGGACAGGGGATAATACGCAGTATTTT
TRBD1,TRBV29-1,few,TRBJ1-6,CSVAAIPGQGVDSPLHF,TGCAGCGTTGCCGCGATTCCGGGACAGGGTGTGGATTCACCCCTCCACTTT
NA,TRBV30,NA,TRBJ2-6,CAWERRDSGSGANVLTF,TGTGCCTGGGAAAGGAGAGACTCAGGCTCTGGGGCCAACGTCCTGACTTTC
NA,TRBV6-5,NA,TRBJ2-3,CASSLRERGTDTQYF,TGTGCCAGCAGCCTTCGTGAGCGGGGCACAGATACGCAGTATTTT
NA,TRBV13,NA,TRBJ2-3,CASSLGTGTDTQYF,TGTGCCAGCAGCTTAGGTACTGGCACAGATACGCAGTATTTT
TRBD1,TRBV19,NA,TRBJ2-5,CASSLLTGEAETQYF,TGTGCCAGTAGTCTTCTGACAGGGGAGGCGGAGACCCAGTACTTC
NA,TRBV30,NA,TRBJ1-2,CAWTDGSYGYTF,TGTGCCTGGACGGACGGGAGCTATGGCTACACCTTC
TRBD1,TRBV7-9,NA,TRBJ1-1,CASGQGNTEAFF,TGTGCCAGCGGACAGGGAAACACTGAAGCTTTCTTT
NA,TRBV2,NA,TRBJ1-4,CASSESGQINEKLFF,TGTGCCAGCAGTGAAAGCGGCCAGATTAATGAAAAACTGTTTTTT
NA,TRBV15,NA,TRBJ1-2,CATSRDRGAVVKGYTF,TGTGCCACCAGCAGAGACAGGGGAGCGGTGGTTAAGGGCTACACCTTC
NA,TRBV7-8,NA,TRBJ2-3,CASSPTGSTDTQYF,TGTGCCAGCAGCCCGACTGGATCTACAGATACGCAGTATTTT
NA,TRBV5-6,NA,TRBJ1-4,CASSLGAGEKLFF,TGTGCCAGCAGCTTGGGGGCTGGTGAAAAACTGTTTTTT
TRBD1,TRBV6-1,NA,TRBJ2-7,CASSETGGEFYEQYF,TGTGCCAGCAGTGAAACAGGGGGCGAGTTTTACGAGCAGTACTTC
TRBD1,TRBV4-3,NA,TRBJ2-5,CASSPGQVRETQYF,TGCGCCAGCAGCCCGGGACAGGTCCGGGAGACCCAGTACTTC
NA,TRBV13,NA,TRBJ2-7,CASSPGNSYEQYF,TGTGCCAGCAGCCCGGGGAACTCCTACGAGCAGTACTTC
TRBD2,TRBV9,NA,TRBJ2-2,CASSVATGGTPNTGELFF,TGTGCCAGCAGCGTAGCTACCGGGGGGACCCCGAACACCGGGGAGCTGTTTTTT
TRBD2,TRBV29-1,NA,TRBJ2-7,CSVETSGASYEQYF,TGCAGCGTTGAGACTAGCGGGGCCTCCTACGAGCAGTACTTC
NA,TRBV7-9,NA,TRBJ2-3,CASRADTQYF,TGTGCCAGCAGGGCAGATACGCAGTATTTT
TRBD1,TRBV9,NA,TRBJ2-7,CASSVGDRGYEQYF,TGTGCCAGCAGCGTAGGGGACAGGGGTTACGAGCAGTACTTC
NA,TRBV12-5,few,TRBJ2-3,CASGSVDTQYF,TGTGCTAGTGGTTCGGTAGATACGCAGTATTTT
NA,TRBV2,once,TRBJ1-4,CASKEGKLFF,TGTGCCAGCAAGGAGGGAAAACTGTTTTTT
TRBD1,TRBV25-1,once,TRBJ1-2,CASSEVLGQGAADYGYTF,TGTGCCAGCAGTGAAGTTTTGGGACAGGGGGCAGCTGACTATGGCTACACCTTC
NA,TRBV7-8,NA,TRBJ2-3,CASSLEGLDTDTQYF,TGTGCCAGCAGCTTAGAGGGCTTGGACACAGATACGCAGTATTTT
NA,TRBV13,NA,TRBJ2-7,CASSQGDRWQYF,TGTGCCAGCAGCCAGGGCGATCGCTGGCAGTACTTC
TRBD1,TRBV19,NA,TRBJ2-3,CASKDRSSRTDTQYF,TGTGCCAGTAAGGACAGGTCATCCCGCACAGATACGCAGTATTTT
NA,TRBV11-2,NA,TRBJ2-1,CASSMGLYNEQFF,TGTGCCAGCAGCATGGGGCTCTACAATGAGCAGTTCTTC
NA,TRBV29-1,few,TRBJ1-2,CSVALPGMEGYTF,TGCAGCGTTGCTCTTCCGGGAATGGAAGGCTACACCTTC
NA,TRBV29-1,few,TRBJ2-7,CSHGTSYEQYF,TGCAGCCACGGGACCTCCTACGAGCAGTACTTC
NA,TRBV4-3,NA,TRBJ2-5,CASSQGPGLTGETQYF,TGCGCCAGCAGCCAAGGGCCGGGTTTAACAGGAGAGACCCAGTACTTC
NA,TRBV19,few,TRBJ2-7,CASSNRGQGSYEQYF,TGTGCCAGTAGTAACCGTGGGCAGGGAAGCTACGAGCAGTACTTC
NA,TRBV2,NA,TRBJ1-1,CADKTENTEAFF,TGTGCCGACAAGACAGAGAACACTGAAGCTTTCTTT
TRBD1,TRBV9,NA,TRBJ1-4,CASSPPGGQGSQKLFF,TGTGCCAGCAGCCCCCCAGGGGGACAGGGGAGTCAAAAACTGTTTTTT
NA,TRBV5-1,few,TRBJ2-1,CASSLANEQFF,TGCGCCAGCAGCTTGGCCAATGAGCAGTTCTTC
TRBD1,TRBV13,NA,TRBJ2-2,CASSSGQGSTGELFF,TGTGCCAGCAGCTCGGGACAGGGGAGCACCGGGGAGCTGTTTTTT
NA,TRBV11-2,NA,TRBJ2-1,CASSSMDSHYNEQFF,TGTGCCAGCAGCTCCATGGACAGTCACTACAATGAGCAGTTCTTC
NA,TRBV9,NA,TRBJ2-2,CASSVDFGNTGELFF,TGTGCCAGCAGCGTAGATTTTGGGAACACCGGGGAGCTGTTTTTT